These 27 T cell receptor beta chains were sequenced from one sample in a study of blood T cell repertoires in COVID-19. Assay: immunoSEQ multiplex PCR; the TCRdb copy retains only in-frame clones and omits some. The top ten clones hold 0.95% to 1.5% of a sample with 130,000 to 150,000 clones, approximately 87% of them seen once. Sequences were obtained from PBMCs or T cells enriched from blood (not recorded which). The receptors come from a woman in her twenties or thirties with acute COVID-19.

This CDR3 is CAWSGGQGVYEQYF. DNA of the CDR3: TGTGCCTGGAGTGGAGGACAGGGGGTCTACGAGCAGTACTTC. V usage is TRBV30 and J usage is TRBJ2-7; 10 nucleotides match TRBD1. V was pared by 1 base and J by 3 bases, with 3 bases of the junction left unmatched. The CDR3 runs 14 residues. Germline-derived CDR1 and CDR2 are GTSNPN and SVGIG (reference sequence).

The chain recombines TRBV6-2 or TRBV6-3 with TRBJ2-6; D might be TRBD1 (5 bases). This CDR3 region has 15 residues. The germline V and J ends were trimmed by 5 bases and 0 bases, with 8 bases remaining between them. Germline assignment: CDR1 MNHEY and CDR2 SVGEGT. The CDR3 DNA is TGTGCCAGCAGTCACGACAGCTCTGGGGCCAACGTCCTGACTTTC. Its protein product is CASSHDSSGANVLTF.

This clone occurred once. V usage is TRBV5-4 and J usage is TRBJ1-2, with D perhaps matching TRBD1 (6 bases). The CDR3 is 16 amino acids. Per the germline V gene, CDR1 is SGHNT and CDR2 is YYREEE (reference sequence). Trimming removed 0 bases from V and 3 bases from J, with 15 bases in between. CDR3 bases: TGTGCCAGCAGCTTGGATGAGACCACAGGGTACTATGGCTACACCTTC. Its protein is CASSLDETTGYYGYTF.

This clone was counted only a few times. The CDR3 coding sequence is TGTGCCAGCAGTCCGGCGTTGAGTAGCGGTCCCTACGAGCAGTACTTC. This sequence encodes CASSPALSSGPYEQYF. The J gene is TRBJ2-7, the V gene TRBV28, with D possibly TRBD2 on 6 matching bases. V lost 5 bases to trimming and J lost 2 bases, with 19 bases between them. Germline assignment: CDR1 MDHEN and CDR2 SYDVKM. The CDR3 has 16 amino acids.

V gene TRBV4-3 combines with J gene TRBJ2-5; 8 positions agree with TRBD1. The V gene's germline CDR1 is LGHNA and CDR2 YSLEER. Trimming cost V 0 bases and J 5 bases; bases outside gene matches: 11. This CDR3 spans 17 amino acids. This chain's CDR3 is CASSQDNLAGGWETQYF. The CDR3, as DNA: TGCGCCAGCAGCCAAGATAATCTGGCAGGGGGCTGGGAGACCCAGTACTTC.

This clone has only a few counts. This chain links TRBV6-1 with TRBJ1-5, with TRBD1 matching 8 bases. Germline V CDR1 and CDR2: MNHNS, SASEGT. The CDR3 sequence is 15 residues long. With V trimmed by 1 base and J by 6 bases, 5 bases remained unmatched. In nucleotides, the CDR3 is TGTGCCAGCAGTGAAGAAGGACAGGGAGGTCAGCCCCAGCATTTT. Protein sequence: CASSEEGQGGQPQHF.

V and J are TRBV2 and TRBJ1-1; D may be TRBD1 (5 bases). The CDR3 has 13 residues. V was cut by 4 bases and J by 1 base, with 7 bases left in between. CDR1 SNHLY and CDR2 FYNNEI come from the germline V gene. The CDR3 coding sequence is TGTGCCAGCAGTGCTCAGGGGAACACTGAAGCTTTCTTT. Its translation is CASSAQGNTEAFF.

The chain combines TRBV7-9 with TRBJ1-1; 7 bases map to TRBD1. With V trimmed by 5 bases and J by 7 bases, 10 bases remained unmatched. CDR3 length: 14 residues. Germline assignment: CDR1 SEHNR and CDR2 FQNEAQ (reference sequence). CDR3 sequence (DNA): TGTGCCAGCAGCCCCCAGACAGGGAAATATGAAGCTTTCTTT. Protein: CASSPQTGKYEAFF.

This rearrangement joins TRBV4-1 to TRBJ2-1, with TRBD1 matching over 9 bases. The CDR3 contains 16 residues. Germline V lookup: CDR1 MGHRA, CDR2 YSYEKL. The V and J ends lost 1 base and 1 base, in that order; junction bases with no gene match: 2. CDR3: CASSQVTGGSYNEQFF. In nucleotides, the CDR3 is TGCGCCAGCAGCCAAGTGACAGGGGGTTCCTACAATGAGCAGTTCTTC.

The chain is built from TRBV30 and TRBJ1-1, with 11 bases aligning to TRBD1. Germline V CDR1 and CDR2: GTSNPN, SVGIG (reference sequence). The J segment lost 4 bases and the V segment lost 0 bases, leaving 4 bases of the junction unmatched. This CDR3 contains 15 residues. The CDR3, as DNA: TGTGCCTGGAGTGTACCCGGGACAGGGGGCACTGAAGCTTTCTTT. Translated, it gives CAWSVPGTGGTEAFF.

Points on this clone: One base away lies a much larger clone, so this may be a sequencing read error. J is TRBJ2-1 and V is TRBV11-3; 11 bases align to TRBD1. Trimming at V came to 4 bases and at J to 3 bases, leaving 2 bases not matched to a gene. This CDR3 contains 15 residues. Germline V gene sequence: CDR1 SGHNT, CDR2 YENEEA. The CDR3 spells CASSSGTGGYNEQFF. The CDR3 DNA reads as TGTGCCAGCAGCTCCGGGACAGGGGGCTACAATGAGCAGTTCTTC.

The chain carries TRBV28 and TRBJ2-6; 11 nucleotides agree with TRBD1. Germline trimming cut 5 bases from V and 0 bases from J; bases unmatched to any gene: 6. The CDR3 consists of 18 residues. Germline loops: CDR1 MDHEN, CDR2 SYDVKM. The CDR3 protein is CASSPRTGGRSGANVLTF. The CDR3 region has the DNA TGTGCCAGCAGTCCGAGGACAGGGGGCCGCTCTGGGGCCAACGTCCTGACTTTC.

The V call is TRBV2, the J call TRBJ1-2; TRBD1 matches at 7 bases. Germline values: CDR1 SNHLY, CDR2 FYNNEI. This CDR3 region has 13 residues. V shed 4 bases and J 2 bases; nucleotides not matched to a gene: 1. CDR3 coding DNA: TGTGCCAGCAGTGCGACAGGGAACTATGGCTACACCTTC. Protein sequence: CASSATGNYGYTF.

This clone has a single count. V and J are TRBV4-1 and TRBJ1-5; D not resolved. The germline CDR1 and CDR2 sequences are MGHRA and YSYEKL. The CDR3 covers 15 residues. The germline V and J ends were trimmed by 5 bases and 0 bases, with 11 bases remaining between them. CDR3: CASSGGIPSNQPQHF. In DNA, the CDR3 is TGCGCCAGCAGCGGCGGGATTCCTAGCAATCAGCCCCAGCATTTT.

The chain uses TRBV10-3 and TRBJ2-5, with D possibly matching TRBD2 (5 bases). CDR3 length: 14 residues. The germline CDR1 and CDR2 sequences are ENHRY and SYGVKD. The germline V and J ends were trimmed by 0 bases and 4 bases, with 9 bases remaining between them. CDR3 region: CAISESVGRETQYF. The CDR3 DNA reads as TGTGCCATCAGTGAGTCCGTAGGGAGAGAGACCCAGTACTTC.

The V call is TRBV2, the J call TRBJ2-7; D might be TRBD2 (5 bases). Germline V lookup: CDR1 SNHLY, CDR2 FYNNEI. The CDR3 loop spans 14 amino acids. V lost 6 bases, J lost 5 bases, and 17 bases lay in between. The CDR3 loop is CASRPSQGSDEQYF. The DNA for the CDR3 is TGTGCCAGCAGGCCCTCCCAAGGGAGCGACGAGCAGTACTTC.

This clone was recorded a few times. The chain combines TRBV28 with TRBJ1-6; 11 bases align to TRBD1. This CDR3 is built from 15 residues. The V and J ends lost 6 bases and 9 bases, in that order; junction bases with no gene match: 7. CDR1 and CDR2 (germline): MDHEN, SYDVKM. The DNA of the CDR3 is TGTGCCAGCAGGGAGGACAGGGGGCAAAGTTCACCCCTCCACTTT. It translates to CASREDRGQSSPLHF.

The DNA of the CDR3 is TGTGCCACGGGGACACTCACAGGCGGGGGCTATGGCTACACCTTC. Amino acid sequence: CATGTLTGGGYGYTF. The chain links TRBV27 to TRBJ1-2; possible D gene TRBD1, 6 bases. The CDR3 contains 15 residues. V dropped 10 bases and J dropped 4 bases, with 22 bases sitting between them. The germline gives CDR1 MNHEY, CDR2 SMNVEV (reference sequence).

J is TRBJ2-2 and V is TRBV7-2; D might be TRBD2 (6 bases). This CDR3 has 13 residues. Per the germline V gene, CDR1 is SGHTA and CDR2 is FQGNSA. The V end was cut by 8 bases, the J end by 7 bases, with 14 bases between. Here the CDR3 DNA reads TGTGCCAGCCCGGAGCTTAGCGGCGGGGAGCTGTTTTTT. It codes for CASPELSGGELFF.

This clone was counted between two and nine times. The chain's CDR3 is CASSLGARETQYF. CDR3 coding DNA: TGTGCCAGCAGCTTGGGGGCCAGAGAGACCCAGTACTTC. The chain employs TRBV11-3 and TRBJ2-5; D perhaps matches TRBD1 (6 bases). The CDR3 consists of 13 residues. Germline CDR1 and CDR2: SGHNT and YENEEA. The germline V and J ends were trimmed by 3 bases and 4 bases, with 9 bases remaining between them.

V and J are TRBV3-1 (or the pseudogene TRBV3-2) and TRBJ2-1, with D perhaps matching TRBD1 (6 bases). The CDR3 length is 13 residues. CDR1 is LGHDT, CDR2 YNNKEL, per germline (reference sequence). V lost 4 bases to trimming and J lost 10 bases, with 14 bases between them. The CDR3 is CASSLSTGGEQFF. CDR3 coding DNA: TGTGCCAGCAGCCTGTCGACAGGCGGGGAGCAGTTCTTC.

The chain uses TRBV6-5 and TRBJ2-7; the match to TRBD1 covers 11 bases. This CDR3 is built from 14 residues. V shed 4 bases, J shed 5 bases, and the junction held 4 bases outside the gene matches. Germline CDR1 MNHEY, CDR2 SVGAGI. The CDR3 loop is CASSSGTGGNEQYF. In DNA form, the CDR3 reads TGTGCCAGCAGTTCAGGGACAGGGGGAAACGAGCAGTACTTC.

J is TRBJ2-1 and V is TRBV19; TRBD2 might be the D (6 bases). CDR1 LNHDA and CDR2 SQIVND come from the germline V gene (reference sequence). This CDR3 comprises 12 residues. V was pared by 5 bases and J by 8 bases, with 10 bases between. DNA for the CDR3: TGTGCCAGTAGTCAAAGCGGGCATGAGCAGTTCTTC. Protein: CASSQSGHEQFF.

This chain joins TRBV9 and TRBJ1-3; tentatively, D is TRBD1 (5 bases). V shed 5 bases and J shed 0 bases, with 12 bases lying between them. From germline, CDR1 is SGDLS and CDR2 YYNGEE. The CDR3 covers 15 residues. The CDR3: CASSQQVLSGNTIYF. The DNA of the CDR3 is TGTGCCAGCAGTCAACAGGTCCTCTCTGGAAACACCATATATTTT.

This rearrangement joins TRBV28 to TRBJ2-7; D gene ambiguous. The CDR3 contains 12 residues. CDR1 MDHEN and CDR2 SYDVKM come from the germline V gene. Trimming took off 1 base at V and 4 bases at J, with 5 bases between the two ends. The CDR3 sequence is CASSLFSYEQYF. CDR3 in DNA: TGTGCCAGCAGTTTATTCTCTTACGAGCAGTACTTC.

This clone was seen once. The V and J genes are TRBV5-1 and TRBJ2-7, with 9 bases lining up with TRBD1. In germline, CDR1 is SGHRS, CDR2 YFSETQ. Unmatched junction bases numbered 3, after V lost 2 bases and J lost 0 bases. CDR3 size: 15 residues. The CDR3 spells CASSFGQGSSYEQYF. CDR3 bases: TGCGCCAGCAGCTTTGGACAGGGGTCCTCCTACGAGCAGTACTTC.

The chain employs TRBV18 and TRBJ2-7, with a possible D match to TRBD2 (5 bases). The V end lost 7 bases, the J end lost 0 bases, and 13 bases lay between the germline ends. The CDR3 sequence is 14 residues long. CDR1 and CDR2 (germline): KGHSH, LQKENI. The DNA of the CDR3 is TGTGCCAGCTTGGATGGGAGAACCTCCTACGAGCAGTACTTC. Its translation is CASLDGRTSYEQYF.